A single sample is the source of the 23 T cell receptor beta chains below, sequenced in a study of identical twins. TCRdb re-called the 5' RACE reads through MiXCR, storing one row per CDR3 protein. The profile covers under 300,000 distinct CDR3 sequences, with roughly 12% appearing a single time and roughly 3.7% taken by the ten largest. These data also formed part of another study, on yellow fever vaccine responses in identical twins.

Sequencing was performed on memory (CD45RO+) T cells sorted from blood. Receptor source: a woman younger than 35 in good health.

The V gene is TRBV11-2, the J gene TRBJ2-2, with 14 bases that match TRBD2. This CDR3 is built from 17 residues. V was clipped by 5 bases and J by 6 bases; unmatched bases: 8. Germline CDR1 SGHAT, CDR2 FQNNGV. The CDR3 loop is CASSPGTSGSGAGELFF. CDR3 nucleotide sequence: TGTGCCAGCAGCCCGGGGACTAGCGGGAGCGGGGCCGGGGAGCTGTTTTTT.

This chain joins TRBV12-3 or TRBV12-4 and TRBJ1-1; D unclear. CDR3 length: 13 amino acids. The ends were cut back, 6 bases at V and 4 bases at J, with 12 bases in the middle. CDR3 residues: CASSADSFTEAFF. The CDR3 DNA follows: TGTGCCAGCAGCGCCGACTCTTTCACTGAAGCTTTCTTT.

This clonotype was recorded at least ten times. V and J are TRBV12-3 or TRBV12-4 and TRBJ2-5, with 7 bases that match TRBD2. The CDR3 extends over 16 amino acids. The junction had 9 bases not matched to a gene; V was cut back by 1 base and J by 4 bases. The CDR3 reads CASSLGSSGAGETQYF. CDR3 DNA: TGTGCCAGCAGTTTAGGGTCCAGCGGGGCAGGAGAGACCCAGTACTTC.

V usage is TRBV12-3 or TRBV12-4 and J usage is TRBJ2-5, with D possibly called TRBD1 or TRBD2 (5 bases each). The CDR3 totals 14 residues. V was trimmed by 2 bases and J by 7 bases, leaving 14 bases between them. CDR3 amino acids: CASSLRDAYGTQYF. In nucleotides, the CDR3 is TGTGCCAGCAGTTTACGGGACGCATATGGGACCCAGTACTTC.

In its sample, this clonotype was seen many times. The chain employs TRBV29-1 and TRBJ2-6; 7 nucleotides match TRBD1. Germline V gene lookup returns CDR1 SQVTM and CDR2 ANQGSEA. The CDR3 contains 14 residues. Trimming took 6 bases from V and 2 from J; bases not matched to a gene: 4. The DNA of the CDR3 is TGCAGCGTATCGCAGGGGGCTGGGGCCAACGTCCTGACTTTC. The encoded protein is CSVSQGAGANVLTF.

This clonotype was seen a few times. The V gene is TRBV12-3 or TRBV12-4, the J gene TRBJ2-2, with 9 positions matching TRBD1. V dropped 5 bases and J dropped 6; count of bases not matched to a gene: 16. The CDR3 sequence is 18 residues long. The CDR3 sequence is CASSNPDRGLPGAGELFF. The CDR3 DNA reads TGTGCCAGCAGTAACCCGGACAGGGGCCTCCCGGGGGCCGGGGAGCTGTTTTTT.

This clonotype was seen more than once but under ten times. The rearrangement uses TRBV15 and TRBJ2-5, with TRBD2 as a possible D gene (6 bases). Germline values: CDR1 LNHNV, CDR2 YYDKDF (reference sequence). The CDR3 sequence is 16 residues long. The V gene lost 0 bases and the J gene lost 9 bases, with 20 bases spanning the gap. The CDR3 DNA is TGTGCCACCAGCAGAGATGGGGGACTGAAGTCTTGGGCCCAGTACTTC. Protein: CATSRDGGLKSWAQYF.

This clonotype has only a few counts. The chain joins TRBV5-6 to TRBJ2-7; maybe TRBD1 (6 bases). The CDR3 spans 14 residues. In germline, CDR1 is SGHDT, CDR2 YYEEEE. V gave up 3 bases and J gave up 5 bases, with 15 bases separating them. CDR3: CASSYGQYPNEQYF. CDR3 in DNA: TGTGCCAGCAGCTACGGACAGTATCCAAACGAGCAGTACTTC. The whole variable domain, filled in from reference TRBV5-6 and TRBJ2-7, reads DAGVTQSPTHLIKTRGQQVTLRCSPKSGHDTVSWYQQALGQGPQFIFQYYEEEERQRGNFPDRFSGHQFPNYSSELNVNALLLGDSALYLCASSYGQYPNEQYFGPGTRLTVT.

The sample holds many counts of this clonotype. The chain is built from TRBV7-6 and TRBJ2-5; 7 nucleotides match TRBD1. Germline-derived CDR1 and CDR2 are SGHVS and FNYEAQ. J lost 2 bases, V lost 5 bases, and 5 bases had no gene match. The CDR3 totals 14 residues. DNA of the CDR3: TGTGCCAGCAGCCTAAGGGGGCAGCAAGAGACCCAGTACTTC. As protein: CASSLRGQQETQYF.

This clonotype occurred a few times. V gene TRBV20-1 combines with J gene TRBJ2-1; either TRBD1 or TRBD2 may fit D (5 bases each). Germline CDR1 reads DFQATT; CDR2 reads SNEGSKA (reference sequence). The CDR3 extends over 14 amino acids. Trimming took off 6 bases at V and 4 bases at J, with 16 bases between the two ends. The CDR3 is CSADEGRGYNEQFF. In nucleotides, the CDR3 is TGCAGTGCCGACGAGGGGCGAGGGTACAATGAGCAGTTCTTC.

This clonotype was seen many times. This sequence joins TRBV7-2 and TRBJ2-1, with no clear D. Germline values: CDR1 SGHTA, CDR2 FQGNSA. This CDR3 has 11 residues. V lost 1 base, J lost 9 bases, and 4 bases lay in between. The chain's CDR3 is CASSLGGEQFF. CDR3 bases: TGTGCCAGCAGCTTAGGGGGTGAGCAGTTCTTC.

This clonotype was observed a few times. The V gene is TRBV5-6, the J gene TRBJ1-1; TRBD1 is a possible D gene (5 bases). Trimming stripped 4 bases from V and 1 base from J, with 14 bases between. The CDR3 totals 15 residues. CDR1 and CDR2 (germline): SGHDT, YYEEEE. For the CDR3, the DNA is TGTGCCAGCAGCGGGACCCGGGTCCGGAACACTGAAGCTTTCTTT. It yields the protein CASSGTRVRNTEAFF.

This clonotype appeared many times. The V gene is TRBV25-1, the J gene TRBJ1-1; maybe TRBD1 (6 bases). The CDR3 extends over 15 amino acids. CDR1 and CDR2 from the germline V gene are MGHDK and SYGVNS. V shed 1 base and J shed 7 bases, with 16 bases lying between them. The CDR3 protein is CASSELGRGRDEAFF. The DNA for the CDR3 is TGTGCCAGCAGTGAATTAGGCAGGGGAAGGGATGAAGCTTTCTTT.

This clonotype was picked up a small number of times. This rearrangement joins TRBV27 to TRBJ2-2; 10 positions agree with TRBD1. Per the germline V gene, CDR1 is MNHEY and CDR2 is SMNVEV (reference sequence). V shed 10 bases, J shed 5 bases, and the junction held 7 bases outside the gene matches. The CDR3 has 14 residues. The CDR3 DNA follows: TGTGCCACCAAAGCGGGACAGGGGACCGGGGAGCTGTTTTTT. Its translation: CATKAGQGTGELFF.

This clonotype was observed a handful of times. The rearrangement joins TRBV12-3 or TRBV12-4 to TRBJ2-2; tentative D call: TRBD2 (5 bases). The CDR3 is 15 residues long. The V end was cut by 2 bases, the J end by 2 bases, with 9 bases between. DNA for the CDR3: TGTGCCAGCAGTTTAAGTCTAGCAAACACCGGGGAGCTGTTTTTT. Protein: CASSLSLANTGELFF.

In its sample, this clonotype was seen a few times. The V and J genes are TRBV7-2 and TRBJ2-5; the match to TRBD1 covers 7 bases. The CDR3 is 16 amino acids. Germline assignment: CDR1 SGHTA and CDR2 FQGNSA. J was trimmed by 5 bases and V by 3 bases; bases with no gene match: 12. The CDR3: CASSFQGQIRAETQYF. The CDR3 coding sequence is TGTGCCAGCAGCTTCCAGGGACAGATTAGGGCGGAGACCCAGTACTTC. Drawing the rest from reference TRBV7-2 and TRBJ2-5, the complete variable domain is GAGVSQSPSNKVTEKGKDVELRCDPISGHTALYWYRQSLGQGLEFLIYFQGNSAPDKSGLPSDRFSAERTGGSVSTLTIQRTQQEDSAVYLCASSFQGQIRAETQYFGPGTRLLVL.

V and J are TRBV2 and TRBJ2-1; 16 bases line up with TRBD2. This CDR3 spans 15 amino acids. The V and J ends lost 6 bases and 10 bases, in that order; junction bases with no gene match: 6. Germline CDR1 reads SNHLY; CDR2 reads FYNNEI. DNA for the CDR3: TGTGCCAGCAGCGGGACTAGCGGGAGGGTTTGGGAGCAGTTCTTC. Amino acids: CASSGTSGRVWEQFF. The complete variable domain, with remaining parts taken from reference TRBV2 and TRBJ2-1, reads EPEVTQTPSHQVTQMGQEVILRCVPISNHLYFYWYRQILGQKVEFLVSFYNNEISEKSEIFDDQFSVERPDGSNFTLKIRSTKLEDSAMYFCASSGTSGRVWEQFFGPGTRLTVL.

The V call is TRBV24-1, the J call TRBJ2-7, with 7 bases identical to TRBD2. This CDR3 spans 13 amino acids. The germline V gene encodes CDR1 KGHDR and CDR2 SFDVKD. V shed 9 bases and J 1 base; nucleotides not matched to a gene: 5. The CDR3 is CATASGTSYEQYF. CDR3 DNA sequence: TGTGCCACCGCCAGCGGGACTTCCTACGAGCAGTACTTC.

This clonotype was detected many times. The J gene is TRBJ2-5, the V gene TRBV6-5, with no clear D. V lost 0 bases, J lost 2 bases, and 10 bases lay in between. From germline, CDR1 is MNHEY and CDR2 SVGAGI. This CDR3 contains 15 residues. Written as DNA, the CDR3 is TGTGCCAGCAGTTACTCCAGAATCCGTCAAGAGACCCAGTACTTC. This gives the protein CASSYSRIRQETQYF.

This clonotype was counted only a few times. The CDR3 bases are TGCGCCAGCAGCCAAGAAGGCCGTCCCGGGGAGCTGTTTTTT. Its translation is CASSQEGRPGELFF. This chain joins TRBV4-3 and TRBJ2-2; D call uncertain. This CDR3 has 14 residues. Germline V gene data show CDR1 as LGHNA and CDR2 as YSLEER. The V end was cut by 0 bases, the J end by 6 bases, with 8 bases between.

This clonotype was counted between two and nine times. V is TRBV6-1 and J is TRBJ2-3; D is undetermined. Germline assignment: CDR1 MNHNS and CDR2 SASEGT. The V gene lost 4 bases and the J gene lost 2 bases, with 10 bases spanning the gap. The length of the CDR3 is 14 residues. The CDR3, as DNA: TGTGCCAGCAGTGCGAACAGAATCACAGATACGCAGTATTTT. It yields the protein CASSANRITDTQYF.

The rearrangement uses TRBV11-2 and TRBJ2-7, with 13 bases that match TRBD2. The CDR3 spans 18 residues. Germline V gives CDR1 SGHAT, CDR2 FQNNGV. Trimming removed 5 bases from V and 0 bases from J; junction bases left unmatched: 10. CDR3 DNA sequence: TGTGCCAGCAGCCGTAAGGGGACTAGCGGGGCCCGCTCCTACGAGCAGTACTTC. This sequence encodes CASSRKGTSGARSYEQYF.

The J gene is TRBJ1-6, the V gene TRBV5-1; 7 bases line up with TRBD1. The CDR3 is 16 amino acids. V shed 0 bases, J shed 4 bases, and the junction held 4 bases outside the gene matches. Germline V CDR1 and CDR2: SGHRS, YFSETQ. The DNA of the CDR3 is TGCGCCAGCAGCTTGGAGGCAGGGGGGTATAATTCACCCCTCCACTTT. Its translation: CASSLEAGGYNSPLHF.